The 4 T cell receptor beta chains given below trace back to one sample, sequenced in a study of CXCR3-negative and CXCR3-positive naive CD8 T cells. Study outcomes and limitations: Naive cells that were CXCR3-positive had more hydrophobic TRB CDR3s (compared with CXCR3-negative naive cells).

Their target antigens are unknown. Libraries of TRB cDNA were made by 5' RACE and carried UMIs. With the 5' RACE reads reprocessed, TCRdb shows one record per CDR3 protein and no DNA. The listing contains over 100,000 distinct CDR3 sequences. Specimen: naive CXCR3+ CD8+ T cells from blood. Indicated subset: CD45RO-CCR7+CD27+CD95- naive CD8+ T cells expressing CXCR3 (TNR3+). These receptors all stem from a human donor in good health. Some clones in this sample may be carry-over from other donors' samples.

The chain links TRBV27 to TRBJ2-3. This CDR3 has 16 amino acids. Germline V gene lookup returns CDR1 MNHEY and CDR2 SMNVEV (reference sequence). The CDR3 reads CASSRSIGFGTGTQYF.

The chain employs TRBV4-3 and TRBJ1-1; as DNA is missing, the TRBD1 call by TCRdb cannot be tested. There are 16 residues in the CDR3. Germline assignment: CDR1 LGHNA and CDR2 YSLEER. The chain's CDR3 is CASSQDPTGDYTEAFF.

The rearrangement links TRBV3-1 to TRBJ2-1; TCRdb designates TRBD2, a call that cannot be tested without DNA. CDR1 LGHDT and CDR2 YNNKEL come from the germline V gene (reference sequence). The CDR3 consists of 16 residues. The CDR3 is CASSQPGLAGSTEQFF.

This chain links TRBV12-3 or TRBV12-4 with TRBJ2-7; TCRdb's D call, TRBD1, is unchecked because there is no DNA. This CDR3 has 13 amino acids. The chain's CDR3 is CASSFPDTYEQYF.